This entry lists 12 T cell receptor beta chains sequenced from one sample in a study of Tregs in tolerant kidney transplant recipients. Produced via immunoSEQ multiplex PCR; TCRdb's table is partial and in-frame only. Among 1,400 to 1,500 clones listed, around 87% were seen once. For these receptors, no antigen is known. Sample: CD4+ T cells from blood cultured with allogeneic cells. The receptors were gathered from a human donor in good health.

This clone was seen more than once but under ten times. This chain uses TRBV11-2 with TRBJ2-1; perhaps TRBD1 as D (6 bases). The CDR3 loop spans 16 amino acids. The V end was cut by 5 bases, the J end by 7 bases, with 21 bases between. The germline V gene encodes CDR1 SGHAT and CDR2 FQNNGV. The CDR3 loop reads CASSRIRGEGWNEQFF. The CDR3 bases are TGTGCCAGCAGCCGAATCAGGGGCGAGGGTTGGAATGAGCAGTTCTTC.

The J gene is TRBJ2-1, the V gene TRBV7-8; D is ambiguous. Germline V gene data show CDR1 as SGHVS and CDR2 as FQNEAQ. With 1 base removed from V and 0 bases from J, the gap between germline ends came to 10 bases. CDR3 size: 16 residues. As DNA, the CDR3 is TGTGCCAGCAGCTTAGGTCCAGACCTCTCCTACAATGAGCAGTTCTTC. Translated, it gives CASSLGPDLSYNEQFF.

This rearrangement joins TRBV18 to TRBJ2-5; 9 nucleotides line up with TRBD1. This CDR3 region has 14 residues. Germline CDR1 KGHSH, CDR2 LQKENI. V trimming: 4 bases; J trimming: 5 bases; junction bases outside the gene matches: 5. CDR3 amino acids: CASSRNRGRETQYF. As DNA, the CDR3 is TGTGCCAGCTCACGAAACAGGGGGCGCGAGACCCAGTACTTC.

J is TRBJ2-3 and V is TRBV7-3, with TRBD2 matching 10 bases. The V gene end was trimmed by 5 bases and the J gene end by 3 bases; junction bases not matched to a gene: 5. The CDR3 consists of 15 residues. Germline CDR1 SGHTA, CDR2 FQGTGA. CDR3 coding DNA: TGTGCCAGCAGCAACCGAGCGGGGGGGACAGATACGCAGTATTTT. Translation gives CASSNRAGGTDTQYF.

This clone was observed a single time. The chain combines TRBV29-1 with TRBJ2-3; D ambiguous. Trimming removed 1 base from V and 0 bases from J, with 11 bases in between. Looked up from germline, CDR1 is SQVTM and CDR2 is ANQGSEA. The length of the CDR3 is 15 residues. The CDR3 region is CSVEGLVSSTDTQYF. CDR3 coding DNA: TGCAGCGTTGAAGGACTGGTCTCTAGCACAGATACGCAGTATTTT.

The chain recombines TRBV2 with TRBJ2-1; D might be TRBD1 (5 bases). The germline CDR1 and CDR2 sequences are SNHLY and FYNNEI. V was trimmed by 8 bases and J by 4 bases, leaving 15 bases between them. This CDR3 contains 14 residues. CDR3: CASELLRGYNEQFF. The CDR3 DNA reads as TGTGCCAGCGAACTCCTAAGGGGATACAATGAGCAGTTCTTC.

In its sample, this clone was seen a few times. V usage is TRBV5-1 and J usage is TRBJ2-1, with 11 bases aligning to TRBD2. The CDR3 runs to 15 residues. The germline V gene has CDR1 SGHRS and CDR2 YFSETQ. V was pared by 7 bases and J by 5 bases, with 8 bases of the junction left unmatched. CDR3 nucleotide sequence: TGCGCCAGCGGGCTCCTAGCGGGGGGTAACAATGAGCAGTTCTTC. Its translation: CASGLLAGGNNEQFF.

The V and J genes are TRBV4-1 and TRBJ2-2; D is tentatively TRBD1 or TRBD2 (6 bases each). CDR3 length: 20 residues. The V end was cut by 4 bases, the J end by 6 bases, with 30 bases between. Germline-derived CDR1 and CDR2 are MGHRA and YSYEKL. CDR3 coding DNA: TGCGCCAGCAGCCTTTATGCCCCGCAACCGGGGGCCACAACCTCCGGGGAGCTGTTTTTT. Its translation: CASSLYAPQPGATTSGELFF.

This clone was seen only a few times. DNA of the CDR3: TGTGCCAGCAGTGGGGGGACAGGGGGCAGGGGAGAAAAACTGTTTTTT. It specifies CASSGGTGGRGEKLFF. The chain couples TRBV2 to TRBJ1-4; 12 bases align to TRBD1. The CDR3 is 16 residues long. Germline CDR1 SNHLY, CDR2 FYNNEI. Trimming cost V 4 bases and J 8 bases; bases outside gene matches: 8.

The V and J genes are TRBV5-1 and TRBJ1-1, with D unclear. Per germline, CDR1 SGHRS and CDR2 YFSETQ. CDR3 length equals 15 residues. With 2 bases removed from V and 1 base from J, the gap between germline ends came to 12 bases. CDR3 amino acids: CASSLRVSGNTEAFF. DNA of the CDR3: TGCGCCAGCAGCTTAAGGGTCTCTGGGAACACTGAAGCTTTCTTT.

The rearrangement uses TRBV19 and TRBJ1-5; TRBD1 matches at 7 bases. Germline CDR1 and CDR2: LNHDA and SQIVND (reference sequence). The CDR3 has 16 residues. The V segment lost 3 bases and the J segment 6 bases; nucleotides outside the gene matches: 11. In DNA, the CDR3 is TGTGCCAGTAGTATCAGTAGTCTACAGGGGAGTCAGCCCCAGCATTTT. Its translation is CASSISSLQGSQPQHF.

This chain joins TRBV5-1 and TRBJ2-3; 9 bases map to TRBD1. CDR3 length: 12 amino acids. The ends lost 4 bases at V and 9 bases at J; junction bases unmatched: 3. Germline V lookup: CDR1 SGHRS, CDR2 YFSETQ. Written as DNA, the CDR3 is TGCGCCAGCAGCCTCACAGGGGGCACGCAGTATTTT. Translating gives CASSLTGGTQYF.